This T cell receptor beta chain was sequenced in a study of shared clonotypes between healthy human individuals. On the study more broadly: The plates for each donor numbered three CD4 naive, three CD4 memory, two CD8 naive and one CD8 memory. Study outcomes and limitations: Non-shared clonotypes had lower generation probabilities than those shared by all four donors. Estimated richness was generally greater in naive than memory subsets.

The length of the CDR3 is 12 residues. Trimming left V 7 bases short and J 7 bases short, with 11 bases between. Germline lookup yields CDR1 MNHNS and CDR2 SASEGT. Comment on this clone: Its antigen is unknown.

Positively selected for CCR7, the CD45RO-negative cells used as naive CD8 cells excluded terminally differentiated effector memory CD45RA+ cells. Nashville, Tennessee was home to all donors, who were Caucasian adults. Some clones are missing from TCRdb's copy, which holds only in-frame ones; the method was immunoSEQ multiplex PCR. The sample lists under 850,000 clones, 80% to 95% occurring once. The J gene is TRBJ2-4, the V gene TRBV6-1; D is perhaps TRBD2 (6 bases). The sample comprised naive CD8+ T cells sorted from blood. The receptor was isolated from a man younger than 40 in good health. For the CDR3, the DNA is TGTGCCAGCACGTGGGGGGAGAACATTCAGTACTTC. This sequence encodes CASTWGENIQYF.